The clone carrying this T cell receptor (beta chain) appeared a few times. Looked up from germline, CDR1 is SGHRS and CDR2 is YFSETQ. V shed 3 bases and J 5 bases; nucleotides not matched to a gene: 6. This CDR3 has 15 residues. The source of the sample is a study of T-cell memory formation after mild COVID-19. Study as a whole: The study found TCR clusters largely donor specific.

Researchers used 5'RACE with constant-segment primers to make TCR alpha and TCR beta cDNA libraries that carry sample barcodes and UMIs. TCRdb reanalysed the 5' RACE reads using MiXCR and keeps one entry per CDR3 protein. This table holds some 110,000 distinct CDR3 sequences, over 15% found once. Source material: PBMCs or a T cell subset sorted from them (not recorded which). The chain employs TRBV5-1 and TRBJ2-5, with 11 bases aligning to TRBD1. The source of this sequence is an adult woman who had mild COVID-19 (a few samples of this study predate the infection). Cell type and time point are not known. CDR3 loop: CASSSGQGAGETQYF. The CDR3 DNA is TGCGCCAGCAGCTCTGGACAGGGGGCGGGGGAGACCCAGTACTTC.